This T cell receptor beta chain was sequenced for a study of blood T cells in healthy people across ages. This clonotype has just a few counts. Primers used in a second PCR of about 7 to 12 cycles were a sample-barcoded 5' primer and a J-beta primer mix. From the 5' RACE reads, TCRdb called clonotypes with MiXCR, one entry per CDR3 protein. The sample includes approximately 1.5 million distinct CDR3 sequences, roughly 32% of them seen just once. Germline assignment: CDR1 PRHDT and CDR2 FYEKMQ (reference sequence). The CDR3 spans 17 residues. Trimming cost V 1 base and J 1 base; bases outside gene matches: 8.

The V call is TRBV13, the J call TRBJ2-7; 9 bases map to TRBD2. Sequencing input: blood. The TCR originated in a woman in her thirties in good health. The CDR3 region is CASSLVSGSGDSYEQYF. CDR3 coding DNA: TGTGCCAGCAGCTTAGTTAGCGGGAGCGGCGATTCCTACGAGCAGTACTTC.